Sequencing of this T cell receptor (beta chain) was carried out in a study of OX40 agonist ivuxolimab in advanced cancers. The overall study: Patients in dose escalation had liver, melanoma, kidney or head and neck cancers.

Libraries were prepared by immunoSEQ multiplex PCR; TCRdb keeps only in-frame clonotypes and omits some of them. The table lists about 59,000 clones, 75% to 85% of them singletons. V lost 1 base to trimming and J lost 6 bases; unmatched junction nucleotides: 9. Per the germline V gene, CDR1 is LNHDA and CDR2 is SQIVND (reference sequence). The CDR3 is 16 amino acids. This TCR was sampled from an adult with an advanced solid tumor such as melanoma, head and neck, liver or kidney cancer. The source was CD4+ or CD8+ T cells sorted from blood, collected in a trial of the OX40 agonist ivuxolimab. V and J are TRBV19 and TRBJ2-5; 9 nucleotides line up with TRBD1. The CDR3 bases are TGTGCCAGTAGTATAGTTGGGACAGGGTCGTGGAAGACCCAGTACTTC. Encoded protein: CASSIVGTGSWKTQYF.